Listed here are 29 T cell receptor beta chains from one sample, sequenced in a study of blood T cell repertoires in COVID-19. Sequenced by immunoSEQ multiplex PCR; TCRdb stores in-frame clones only, minus some. The sample has over 200,000 clones, roughly 90% seen once. The specimen was peripheral blood. These receptors all come from a man aged 35-49 years with active or convalescent COVID-19.

The V gene is TRBV5-4, the J gene TRBJ2-1; TRBD1 aligns across 9 bases. The CDR3 is made up of 16 amino acids. V lost 4 bases to trimming and J lost 1 base; unmatched junction nucleotides: 6. Germline V gives CDR1 SGHNT, CDR2 YYREEE (reference sequence). CDR3 in amino acids: CASSRDRVSSYNEQFF. For the CDR3, the DNA is TGTGCCAGCAGCCGGGACAGGGTTTCATCCTACAATGAGCAGTTCTTC.

The chain employs TRBV29-1 and TRBJ2-7, with TRBD1 matching 7 bases. Germline assignment: CDR1 SQVTM and CDR2 ANQGSEA. Trimming removed 4 bases from V and 5 bases from J; junction bases left unmatched: 8. The CDR3 totals 13 residues. CDR3 loop: CSVGNRGLNEQYF. In nucleotides, the CDR3 is TGCAGCGTTGGAAACAGGGGTTTAAACGAGCAGTACTTC.

V is TRBV2 and J is TRBJ2-3; D may be TRBD1 (5 bases). This CDR3 comprises 14 residues. The germline CDR1 and CDR2 sequences are SNHLY and FYNNEI. V gave up 2 bases and J gave up 5 bases, with 11 bases separating them. The DNA of the CDR3 is TGTGCCAGCAGTGAACGCCCCAGGGAAGATACGCAGTATTTT. Translation: CASSERPREDTQYF.

In its sample, this clone was seen once. The gene calls are TRBV6-1 and TRBJ2-1, with D possibly matching TRBD2 (6 bases). This CDR3 has 12 residues. The V gene lost 2 bases and the J gene lost 11 bases, with 10 bases spanning the gap. Looked up from germline, CDR1 is MNHNS and CDR2 is SASEGT. CDR3 nucleotide sequence: TGTGCCAGCAGTGAAACGGGGGTTAAGCAGTTCTTC. As protein: CASSETGVKQFF.

J is TRBJ1-1 and V is TRBV27; the D is unclear. V shed 4 bases and J shed 0 bases, with 9 bases lying between them. Per the germline V gene, CDR1 is MNHEY and CDR2 is SMNVEV (reference sequence). There are 14 residues in the CDR3. The CDR3 spells CASSSLIVNTEAFF. In nucleotides, the CDR3 is TGTGCCAGCAGTTCTCTAATCGTGAACACTGAAGCTTTCTTT.

The J gene is TRBJ1-5, the V gene TRBV12-3 or TRBV12-4; the D gene is possibly TRBD1 (6 bases). CDR3 length: 13 residues. V dropped 6 bases and J dropped 9 bases, with 15 bases sitting between them. CDR3 nucleotides: TGTGCCAGCAGCCCAGCCGACAGGACGCCCCAGCATTTT. Translation: CASSPADRTPQHF.

The rearrangement uses TRBV3-1 (or the pseudogene TRBV3-2) and TRBJ1-1; tentatively, D is TRBD1 (6 bases). The germline V gene has CDR1 LGHDT and CDR2 YNNKEL (reference sequence). V was pared by 4 bases and J by 0 bases, with 9 bases between. This CDR3 contains 14 residues. In DNA form, the CDR3 reads TGTGCCAGCAGCCGGACAGCCCTGAACACTGAAGCTTTCTTT. It encodes CASSRTALNTEAFF.

The CDR3 sequence: CASNPTGEDTQYF. For the CDR3, the DNA is TGTGCCAGCAACCCGACTGGGGAGGATACGCAGTATTTT. The V and J genes are TRBV2 and TRBJ2-3; TRBD2 might be the D (5 bases). Germline loops: CDR1 SNHLY, CDR2 FYNNEI. V gave up 7 bases and J gave up 6 bases, with 14 bases separating them. The CDR3 sequence is 13 residues long.

The genes are TRBV15 and TRBJ1-3; TRBD1 is a possible D gene (5 bases). V was shortened by 1 base and J by 2 bases, with 12 bases between the two germline ends. CDR1 is LNHNV and CDR2 is YYDKDF in the germline V gene (reference sequence). This CDR3 comprises 16 residues. The CDR3 sequence: CATSRGGYSPGNTIYF. The CDR3 bases are TGTGCCACCAGCAGAGGGGGCTACTCCCCTGGAAACACCATATATTTT.

This chain links TRBV11-2 with TRBJ1-1; D ambiguous. CDR1 SGHAT and CDR2 FQNNGV come from the germline V gene. Trimming removed 4 bases from V and 1 base from J, with 10 bases in between. The CDR3 runs 14 residues. In DNA, the CDR3 is TGTGCCAGCAGCTCGTTCTATGGGAACACTGAAGCTTTCTTT. Protein sequence: CASSSFYGNTEAFF. Combining the CDR3 with reference TRBV11-2 and TRBJ1-1 gives the whole variable domain EAGVAQSPRYKIIEKRQSVAFWCNPISGHATLYWYQQILGQGPKLLIQFQNNGVVDDSQLPKDRFSAERLKGVDSTLKIQPAKLEDSAVYLCASSSFYGNTEAFFGQGTRLTVV.

The rearrangement uses TRBV2 and TRBJ1-1, with 7 bases aligning to TRBD1. This CDR3 is built from 16 residues. V gave up 1 base and J gave up 0 bases; unmatched junction bases: 5. Germline V gives CDR1 SNHLY, CDR2 FYNNEI. In DNA form, the CDR3 reads TGTGCCAGCAGTGAAGAAGGGGGCGGATTGAACACTGAAGCTTTCTTT. Encoded protein: CASSEEGGGLNTEAFF.

The V gene is TRBV6-5, the J gene TRBJ1-3; the match to TRBD1 covers 8 bases. The CDR3 has 15 residues. After removal of 5 bases from V and 2 bases from J, the junction contained 5 bases not matched to a gene. CDR1 is MNHEY and CDR2 is SVGAGI in the germline V gene. CDR3: CASSLRGPPGNTIYF. CDR3 nucleotides: TGTGCCAGCAGTCTCAGGGGGCCCCCTGGAAACACCATATATTTT.

The chain is built from TRBV7-8 and TRBJ2-2, with a tentative D call TRBD2 (5 bases). The V and J ends lost 3 bases and 2 bases respectively, with 7 bases between them. Germline V gene data show CDR1 as SGHVS and CDR2 as FQNEAQ. The CDR3 length is 14 residues. CDR3: CASSFGGNTGELFF. As DNA, the CDR3 is TGTGCCAGCAGCTTCGGAGGTAACACCGGGGAGCTGTTTTTT.

The CDR3 here is CASSRVTAASNYGYTF. In DNA, the CDR3 is TGTGCCAGCAGCCGAGTTACTGCTGCTTCTAACTATGGCTACACCTTC. The chain is built from TRBV5-6 and TRBJ1-2; unclear D gene. V was trimmed by 4 bases and J by 0 bases, leaving 16 bases between them. CDR1 is SGHDT, CDR2 YYEEEE, per germline. The CDR3 spans 16 residues.

The gene calls are TRBV3-1 (or the pseudogene TRBV3-2) and TRBJ2-7; D unclear. Germline CDR1 LGHDT, CDR2 YNNKEL (reference sequence). The V gene lost 1 base and the J gene lost 0 bases, with 10 bases spanning the gap. The CDR3 loop spans 15 amino acids. CDR3 amino acids: CASSQGPGSSYEQYF. In DNA form, the CDR3 reads TGTGCCAGCAGCCAAGGGCCAGGTTCCTCCTACGAGCAGTACTTC.

The J gene is TRBJ1-1, the V gene TRBV27; TRBD1 aligns across 9 bases. V gave up 5 bases and J gave up 3 bases; unmatched junction bases: 25. This CDR3 has 21 amino acids. CDR1 MNHEY and CDR2 SMNVEV come from the germline V gene (reference sequence). The CDR3 bases are TGTGCCAGCAGTACCCCCAGAATTAGACAGGGGGTTATAAGGTTGGACACTGAAGCTTTCTTT. Protein sequence: CASSTPRIRQGVIRLDTEAFF.

V is TRBV30 and J is TRBJ2-2; TRBD2 agrees at 14 bases. This CDR3 has 15 amino acids. The germline V gene has CDR1 GTSNPN and CDR2 SVGIG (reference sequence). The ends lost 8 bases at V and 6 bases at J; junction bases unmatched: 8. CDR3 coding DNA: TGTGCCGGAACTGGGACTAGCGGGAGTGCCGGGGAGCTGTTTTTT. This encodes CAGTGTSGSAGELFF.

CDR3 residues: CAISSRGQDEQYF. CDR3 DNA: TGTGCCATCAGTTCCAGGGGGCAGGACGAGCAGTACTTC. The chain recombines TRBV10-3 with TRBJ2-7, with TRBD1 identical over 8 bases. The CDR3 covers 13 residues. Unmatched junction bases numbered 5, after V lost 5 bases and J lost 5 bases. The germline V gene has CDR1 ENHRY and CDR2 SYGVKD.

The rearrangement joins TRBV6-7 to TRBJ1-5, with D uncertain. TRBV6-7 is labeled an ORF, and its function is uncertain. CDR3 length equals 10 residues. V shed 3 bases and J shed 12 bases, with 6 bases lying between them. In DNA, the CDR3 is TGTGCCAGCAGTTATTTCGGCCAGCATTTT. It translates to CASSYFGQHF.

The V and J genes are TRBV27 and TRBJ2-7, with D possibly TRBD1 on 5 matching bases. V shed 2 bases and J shed 5 bases, with 10 bases lying between them. Germline loops: CDR1 MNHEY, CDR2 SMNVEV (reference sequence). The CDR3 is made up of 13 amino acids. CDR3 in amino acids: CASSLDPRDEQYF. CDR3 nucleotide sequence: TGTGCCAGCAGTTTAGATCCCAGGGACGAGCAGTACTTC.

In regard to this clone: Other DNA sequences in the sample encode the same CDR3. This chain connects TRBV6-5 to TRBJ1-1; possibly TRBD1 for D (5 bases). The CDR3 runs 13 residues. The V end lost 6 bases, the J end lost 1 base, and 9 bases lay between the germline ends. Germline assignment: CDR1 MNHEY and CDR2 SVGAGI. The CDR3 DNA reads TGTGCCAGCAGCCAGCAGGGGAACACTGAAGCTTTCTTT. Translating gives CASSQQGNTEAFF.

The V gene is TRBV7-9, the J gene TRBJ2-7; TRBD1 might be the D (6 bases). This CDR3 comprises 16 residues. The germline V and J ends were trimmed by 2 bases and 3 bases, with 17 bases remaining between them. Germline V gives CDR1 SEHNR, CDR2 FQNEAQ (reference sequence). The CDR3 here is CASSLFGAAGVYEQYF. CDR3 sequence (DNA): TGTGCCAGCAGCTTATTTGGGGCGGCAGGGGTCTACGAGCAGTACTTC. The variable domain in full, with the rest retrieved from reference TRBV7-9 and TRBJ2-7, is DTGVSQNPRHKITKRGQNVTFRCDPISEHNRLYWYRQTLGQGPEFLTYFQNEAQLEKSRLLSDRFSAERPKGSFSTLEIQRTEQGDSAMYLCASSLFGAAGVYEQYFGPGTRLTVT.

This sequence joins TRBV5-1 and TRBJ2-1; TRBD2 agrees at 10 bases. With 4 bases clipped from V and 7 bases from J, the junction kept 8 bases outside the gene matches. This CDR3 region has 15 residues. Germline assignment: CDR1 SGHRS and CDR2 YFSETQ. The CDR3 protein is CASSILAGVENEQFF. CDR3 nucleotide sequence: TGCGCCAGCAGCATCCTAGCGGGAGTGGAAAATGAGCAGTTCTTC.

V is TRBV7-9 and J is TRBJ1-1; 7 bases are a match to TRBD1. Germline V gene data show CDR1 as SEHNR and CDR2 as FQNEAQ (reference sequence). J gave up 4 bases and V 1 base, and 6 bases lay outside the gene matches. This CDR3 has 15 amino acids. CDR3 nucleotide sequence: TGTGCCAGCAGCTTAGGGCAGGGGGTGAGCACTGAAGCTTTCTTT. Its protein is CASSLGQGVSTEAFF.

The rearrangement links TRBV2 to TRBJ1-1; 7 bases line up with TRBD1. This CDR3 spans 15 amino acids. With 6 bases clipped from V and 3 bases from J, the junction kept 10 bases outside the gene matches. Germline loops: CDR1 SNHLY, CDR2 FYNNEI. CDR3 in DNA: TGTGCCAGCAGCGAAATTGGGACAGTGGACACTGAAGCTTTCTTT. It encodes CASSEIGTVDTEAFF.

The V gene is TRBV21-1, the J gene TRBJ1-3; the DNA was not compared with TRBD1, the D call given in the table. TRBV21-1 is noted as a pseudogene. This CDR3 contains 19 residues. DNA for the CDR3: TGTGCCAGCACACTACCCCTTCGGACAGGGCAACACTCTGGAAACACCATATATTTT. This codes for CASTLPLRTGQHSGNTIYF.

This clone was recorded once. V and J are TRBV11-2 and TRBJ2-1; 9 nucleotides line up with TRBD2. This CDR3 is built from 14 residues. Looked up from germline, CDR1 is SGHAT and CDR2 is FQNNGV. The V and J ends lost 2 bases and 10 bases, in that order; junction bases with no gene match: 6. This CDR3 reads CASSLWTSDEEQFF. CDR3 in DNA: TGTGCCAGCAGCTTATGGACTAGCGACGAGGAGCAGTTCTTC.

The rearrangement joins TRBV5-1 to TRBJ1-2; 10 bases agree with TRBD1. Per germline, CDR1 SGHRS and CDR2 YFSETQ. V was clipped by 4 bases and J by 5 bases; unmatched bases: 14. CDR3 length: 17 residues. The CDR3 region is CASSPRTGGVVQYGYTF. The CDR3 bases are TGCGCCAGCAGCCCACGGACAGGGGGAGTGGTTCAGTATGGCTACACCTTC.

This clone was seen only a few times. The chain employs TRBV7-2 and TRBJ2-7; the match to TRBD2 covers 8 bases. The germline gives CDR1 SGHTA, CDR2 FQGNSA. The CDR3 covers 19 residues. V was pared by 5 bases and J by 4 bases, with 22 bases of the junction left unmatched. DNA for the CDR3: TGTGCCAGCAGCGCCCCGAGCGGGGGTTTCTCAGGGTCGGTGTACGAGCAGTACTTC. Encoded protein: CASSAPSGGFSGSVYEQYF.